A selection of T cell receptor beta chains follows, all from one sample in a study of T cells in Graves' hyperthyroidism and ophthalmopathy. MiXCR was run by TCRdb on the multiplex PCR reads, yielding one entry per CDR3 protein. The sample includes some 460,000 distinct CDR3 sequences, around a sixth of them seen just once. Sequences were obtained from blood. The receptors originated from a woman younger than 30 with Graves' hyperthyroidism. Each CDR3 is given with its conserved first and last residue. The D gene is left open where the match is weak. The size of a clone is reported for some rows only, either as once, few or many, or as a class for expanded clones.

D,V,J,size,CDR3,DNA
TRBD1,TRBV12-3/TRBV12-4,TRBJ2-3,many,CASSHRPGGRGTDTQYF,TGTGCCAGCAGTCATCGCCCAGGGGGCAGAGGGACAGATACGCAGTATTTT
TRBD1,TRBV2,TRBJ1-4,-,CASLQGTGNEKLFF,TGTGCCAGCCTCCAGGGGACAGGGAATGAAAAACTGTTTTTT
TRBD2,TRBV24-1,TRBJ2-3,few,CATPEREGRTDTQYF,TGTGCCACTCCCGAGCGGGAGGGTAGGACAGATACGCAGTATTTT
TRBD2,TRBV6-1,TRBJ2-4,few,CASSGTSGGENIQYF,TGTGCCAGCAGTGGGACTAGCGGGGGCGAAAACATTCAGTACTTC
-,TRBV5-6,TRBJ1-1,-,CASSFIPTTAMNTEAFF,TGTGCCAGCAGCTTCATACCGACAACCGCCATGAACACTGAAGCTTTCTTT
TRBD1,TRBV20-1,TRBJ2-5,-,CSAREQGAEYF,TGCAGTGCTAGAGAGCAGGGGGCTGAGTACTTC
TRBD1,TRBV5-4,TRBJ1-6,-,CASSFRTGGFGNSPLHF,TGTGCCAGCAGTTTCCGGACAGGGGGCTTCGGGAATTCACCCCTCCACTTT
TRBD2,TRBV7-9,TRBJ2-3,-,CASSSLGIAGGPHTDTQYF,TGTGCCAGCAGCTCACTAGGGATAGCGGGGGGCCCCCACACAGATACGCAGTATTTT
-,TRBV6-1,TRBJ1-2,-,CASSEGAVRAHFGYTF,TGTGCCAGCAGTGAGGGGGCCGTGAGGGCACACTTTGGCTACACCTTC
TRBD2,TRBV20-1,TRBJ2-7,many,CSARPRLAGARYEQYF,TGCAGTGCTAGACCTAGACTAGCGGGAGCCCGCTACGAGCAGTACTTC
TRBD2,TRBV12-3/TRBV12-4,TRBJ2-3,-,CASSQGLAGVGTDTQYF,TGTGCCAGCAGCCAGGGACTAGCGGGAGTGGGCACAGATACGCAGTATTTT
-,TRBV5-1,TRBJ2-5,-,CASSQNQDPKKTQYF,TGCGCCAGCAGCCAAAATCAGGACCCCAAGAAGACCCAGTACTTC
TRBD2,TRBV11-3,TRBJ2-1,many,CASSLGLAGVGYEQFF,TGTGCCAGCAGCTTGGGACTAGCGGGAGTGGGTTATGAGCAGTTCTTC
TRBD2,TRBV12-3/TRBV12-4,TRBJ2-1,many,CASSLLAGAFIDEQFF,TGTGCCAGCAGCCTACTAGCGGGGGCCTTCATTGATGAGCAGTTCTTC
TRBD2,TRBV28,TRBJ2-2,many,CASVAGGRTGELFF,TGTGCCAGTGTTGCGGGGGGGCGCACCGGGGAGCTGTTTTTT
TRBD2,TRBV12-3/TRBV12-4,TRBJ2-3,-,CASSSGTSGRAPDTQYF,TGTGCCAGCAGTTCCGGGACTAGCGGGAGGGCCCCAGATACGCAGTATTTT
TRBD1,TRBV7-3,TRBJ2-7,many,CASSPGGPMTYEQYF,TGTGCCAGCAGCCCAGGGGGTCCTATGACCTACGAGCAGTACTTC
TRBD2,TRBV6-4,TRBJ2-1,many,CASSDGTSGGANEQFF,TGTGCCAGCAGTGACGGGACTAGCGGGGGGGCCAATGAGCAGTTCTTC
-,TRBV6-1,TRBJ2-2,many,CASSEGAEAGELFF,TGTGCCAGCAGTGAAGGGGCGGAGGCCGGGGAGCTGTTTTTT
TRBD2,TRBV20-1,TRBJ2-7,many,CSARDGGASGGLVEQYF,TGCAGTGCTAGAGATGGGGGGGCTAGCGGGGGCCTGGTCGAGCAGTACTTC
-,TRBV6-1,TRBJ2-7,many,CASRMGLAGPYEQYF,TGTGCCAGCAGGATGGGACTGGCGGGTCCCTACGAGCAGTACTTC
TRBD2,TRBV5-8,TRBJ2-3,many,CASSLVWGGSTDTQYF,TGTGCCAGCAGCTTGGTTTGGGGGGGAAGCACAGATACGCAGTATTTT
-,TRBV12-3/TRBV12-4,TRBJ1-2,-,CASSLRDSDGYTF,TGTGCCAGCAGCCTCCGGGACTCCGATGGCTACACCTTC
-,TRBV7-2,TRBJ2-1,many,CASSFAGSSYNEQFF,TGTGCCAGCAGCTTCGCAGGGTCTTCCTACAATGAGCAGTTCTTC
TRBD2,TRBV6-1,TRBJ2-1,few,CASTSGLAGGEHYNEQFF,TGTGCCAGCACCTCGGGACTAGCGGGAGGGGAGCACTACAATGAGCAGTTCTTC
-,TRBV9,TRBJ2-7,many,CATIGHHRHEQYF,TGTGCCACTATAGGACACCATAGGCACGAGCAGTACTTC
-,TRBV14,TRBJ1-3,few,CASSLMDGNTIYF,TGTGCCAGCAGCCTGATGGATGGAAACACCATATATTTT
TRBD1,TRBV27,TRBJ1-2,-,CASSLGVQGYGYTF,TGTGCCAGCAGTTTAGGCGTACAGGGGTATGGCTACACCTTC
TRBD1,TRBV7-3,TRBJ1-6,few,CASSSQGAGNSPLHF,TGTGCCAGCAGCTCACAGGGGGCGGGGAATTCACCCCTCCACTTT
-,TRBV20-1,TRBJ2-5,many,CSAPLWPGQYF,TGCAGTGCCCCCCTGTGGCCTGGCCAGTACTTC
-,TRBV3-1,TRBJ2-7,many,CASSQGTAGSYEQYF,TGTGCCAGCAGCCAAGGGACCGCCGGCTCCTACGAGCAGTACTTC
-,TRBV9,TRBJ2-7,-,CASSVVSTTLKEQYF,TGTGCCAGCAGCGTAGTATCCACAACCCTTAAAGAGCAGTACTTC
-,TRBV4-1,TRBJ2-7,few,CASSQIGTDEQYF,TGCGCCAGCAGCCAGATCGGGACGGACGAGCAGTACTTC
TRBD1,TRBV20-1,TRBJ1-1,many,CSARDTQGAKNTEAFF,TGCAGTGCTAGAGATACCCAGGGGGCGAAGAACACTGAAGCTTTCTTT
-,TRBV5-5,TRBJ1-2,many,CASSRMGPTYGYTF,TGTGCCAGCAGCCGTATGGGACCTACGTATGGCTACACCTTC
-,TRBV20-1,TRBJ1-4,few,CSARVNSATNEKLFF,TGCAGTGCTAGAGTTAACAGTGCAACTAATGAAAAACTGTTTTTT
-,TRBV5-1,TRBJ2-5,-,CASSSVPQETQYF,TGCGCCAGCAGCTCCGTTCCCCAAGAGACCCAGTACTTC
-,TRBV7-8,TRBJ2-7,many,CASSLGLGAKAYEQYF,TGTGCCAGCAGCTTAGGCCTTGGCGCGAAAGCCTACGAGCAGTACTTC
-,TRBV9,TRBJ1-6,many,CASSVGMGDSPLHF,TGTGCCAGCAGCGTAGGTATGGGAGATTCACCCCTCCACTTT
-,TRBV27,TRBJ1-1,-,CASSFGGVWNTEAFF,TGTGCCAGCAGCTTCGGGGGAGTGTGGAACACTGAAGCTTTCTTT
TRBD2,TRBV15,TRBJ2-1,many,CATSRPGLGGNEQFF,TGTGCCACCAGCAGACCGGGACTAGGGGGCAATGAGCAGTTCTTC